This T cell receptor beta chain was recovered during a study of cytomegalovirus exposure and HLA in healthy donors. Overall study: One earlier analysis, a look at 150 million to 200 million T cells, found approximately 120 million unique TCR beta sequences.

CDR3 length equals 15 residues. Germline V gene sequence: CDR1 SGHNT, CDR2 YYREEE (reference sequence). The V segment lost 4 bases and the J segment 6 bases; nucleotides outside the gene matches: 10. Primers for the PCR totalled 60 Vbeta and 13 Jbeta. Sequencing was performed with immunoSEQ multiplex PCR; in TCRdb, only in-frame clones are kept and a portion is missing. The sample includes 95,000 to 150,000 clones, over 75% seen only once; the top ten take around 1.4%. This receptor was taken from a young woman in good health and CMV-seronegative. The V and J genes are TRBV5-4 and TRBJ2-7, with 10 nucleotides matching TRBD1. The sequencing input was PBMCs. CDR3 sequence (DNA): TGTGCCAGCAGCCGCGACCGGGACAGGGGCTCCGAGCAGTACTTC. Amino acid sequence: CASSRDRDRGSEQYF.